The rows below give T cell receptor beta chains drawn from one sample of a study of blood T cell repertoires in COVID-19. The assay was immunoSEQ multiplex PCR, and TCRdb's table has in-frame clones only and misses some. The sample includes about 400,000 clones, more than 75% of them seen just once. Sample: PBMCs or T cells enriched from blood (not recorded which). The receptors shown here come from a young woman with acute COVID-19. Both conserved end residues are part of each CDR3. The order of the fields is CDR3 length, clone size, V gene, D gene, J gene, CDR3 DNA, CDR3 protein. The D gene is left open where the match is weak. The size field is filled for only some rows; it gives once, few, many or a size class.

15	.	TRBV7-2	.	TRBJ1-6	TGTGCCAGCAGCTTAGTTGCAGGGAACAATTCACCCCTCCACTTT	CASSLVAGNNSPLHF
16	.	TRBV11-3	.	TRBJ1-3	TGTGCCAGCAGCTTTGGACAGCTAGCTCCTGGAAACACCATATATTTT	CASSFGQLAPGNTIYF
15	.	TRBV5-1	.	TRBJ1-1	TGCGCCAGCAGCTTGGCCCATAGGGGTAACACTGAAGCTTTCTTT	CASSLAHRGNTEAFF
14	.	TRBV24-1	.	TRBJ1-2	TGTGCCACCAGTGATTCGGTCGACACATATGGCTACACCTTC	CATSDSVDTYGYTF
16	.	TRBV3-1/TRBV3-2	TRBD2	TRBJ2-7	TGTGCCAGCAGCCAAGAGACTAGCGGGGGGTTATACGAGCAGTACTTC	CASSQETSGGLYEQYF
14	.	TRBV7-2	.	TRBJ1-1	TGTGCCAGCAGTTACGGACAGTTGAACACTGAAGCTTTCTTT	CASSYGQLNTEAFF
16	.	TRBV2	TRBD1	TRBJ1-6	TGTGCCAGCAGTTTTTCTCAGGGGGGATTAAATTCACCCCTCCACTTT	CASSFSQGGLNSPLHF
15	.	TRBV4-3	TRBD1	TRBJ1-6	TGCGCCAGCAGCCAAGCCGACAGGGTCGATTCACCCCTCCACTTT	CASSQADRVDSPLHF
17	.	TRBV14	TRBD1	TRBJ2-3	TGTGCCAGCAGCCCCCGGGACAGGGGGCGCAGGACAGATACGCAGTATTTT	CASSPRDRGRRTDTQYF
13	.	TRBV29-1	.	TRBJ1-1	TGCAGCGTTGAACGAGGGAGGGCCACTGAAGCTTTCTTT	CSVERGRATEAFF
15	.	TRBV7-2	TRBD1	TRBJ1-1	TGTGCCAGCAGACCGAGGACAGGCTTGAACACTGAAGCTTTCTTT	CASRPRTGLNTEAFF
15	few	TRBV7-2	.	TRBJ2-2	TGTGCCAGCAGCTTGACCGGGTCGAACACCGGGGAGCTGTTTTTT	CASSLTGSNTGELFF
15	once	TRBV5-5	.	TRBJ2-1	TGTGCCAGCAGCTTGAGGGGCGGGGCCTACAATGAGCAGTTCTTC	CASSLRGGAYNEQFF
15	.	TRBV18	.	TRBJ2-7	TGTGCCAGCTCGCCCGACAGCTACCCTACCTACGAGCAGTACTTC	CASSPDSYPTYEQYF
12	.	TRBV5-6	.	TRBJ1-1	TGTGCCAGCAGCTTGGGTATCGCTGAAGCTTTCTTT	CASSLGIAEAFF
14	.	TRBV6-5	TRBD1	TRBJ1-6	TGTGCCAGCAGCAGGACAGGGGAGAACTCACCCCTCCACTTT	CASSRTGENSPLHF
14	few	TRBV7-2	.	TRBJ2-7	TGTGCCAGCAGCTTAGGAGGGGGATCCTACGAGCAGTACTTC	CASSLGGGSYEQYF
13	.	TRBV6-5	.	TRBJ2-7	TGTGCCAGCAGTTATGGGGGGACCTACGAGCAGTACTTC	CASSYGGTYEQYF
16	.	TRBV9	TRBD2	TRBJ2-7	TGTGCCAGCAGCTCCGGACTAGCGGGGGGGCAATACGAGCAGTACTTC	CASSSGLAGGQYEQYF
11	.	TRBV29-1	.	TRBJ1-1	TGCAGCGTTATCATAGGGGGGGCGGCTTTCTTT	CSVIIGGAAFF
15	.	TRBV6-5	TRBD1	TRBJ1-2	TGTGCCAGCACTCCCCCCCGGACAGGGGTGGATGGCTACACCTTC	CASTPPRTGVDGYTF
14	.	TRBV13	TRBD1	TRBJ1-2	TGTGCCAGCAGCTTAGGGACAGGGATGTATGGCTACACCTTC	CASSLGTGMYGYTF
15	.	TRBV4-2	TRBD2	TRBJ2-3	TGTGCCAGCAGTCTCCATTCGGCGGGGGTAGATACGCAGTATTTT	CASSLHSAGVDTQYF
15	.	TRBV9	TRBD1	TRBJ2-1	TGTGCCAGCAGCGTAGTCGGAACAGGGGTCCGTGAGCAGTTCTTC	CASSVVGTGVREQFF
15	.	TRBV5-6	.	TRBJ2-5	TGTGCCAGCAGCTTGGTTACAGGGTGGGAAGAGACCCAGTACTTC	CASSLVTGWEETQYF
16	.	TRBV11-2	.	TRBJ2-3	TGTGCCAGCAGCCGCCGTGGGGGGGGGCCACCCGATACGCAGTATTTT	CASSRRGGGPPDTQYF
17	.	TRBV7-2	TRBD1	TRBJ1-5	TGTGCCAGCAGCCAGACGACAGGGGGCGCATCATATCAGCCCCAGCATTTT	CASSQTTGGASYQPQHF